This T cell receptor (beta chain) derives from a study of cytomegalovirus exposure and HLA in healthy donors. About the study: Sequencing of about 179 million T cells in an earlier analysis found roughly 120 million unique TCR beta sequences. Study observations and caveats: Most TCR sequences were uncommon, yet certain public TCRs appeared in many donors. Reportedly, TCR beta sequences accurately predicted HLA-A and HLA-B alleles in most subjects.

The primer mix had 60 Vbeta and 13 Jbeta primers. Clones were read by immunoSEQ multiplex PCR, and TCRdb kept only the in-frame ones, dropping some. The sample includes about 160,000 clones, around 79% seen only once; the top ten take roughly 1.4%. In regard to this clone: Antigen unknown.

The junction had 11 bases not matched to a gene; V was cut back by 5 bases and J by 8 bases. The CDR3 extends over 14 amino acids. The germline gives CDR1 MNHNY, CDR2 SVGAGI (reference sequence). The origin of this receptor is a man between 18 and 29 years old in good health and CMV-seronegative. The specimen sequenced was PBMCs. This rearrangement joins TRBV6-6 to TRBJ1-2; TRBD1 matches 7 bases. The DNA of the CDR3 is TGTGCCAGCAGTCCGCCGGGACAGTCATGGGGCTACACCTTC. Protein product: CASSPPGQSWGYTF.